Below, 30 T cell receptor beta chains from the same sample are listed, as sequenced in a study of CD8 T cells in ankylosing spondylitis. Study results and caveats: Seemingly distinctive of ankylosing spondylitis blood was a TCR beta motif formed by eight highly homologous variants.

The antigens these receptors bind are not known. One entry per CDR3 protein results from TCRdb running MiXCR on the 5' RACE reads. The table lists around 450,000 distinct CDR3 sequences, 20% to 30% of them singletons. Sequenced material: blood, either unsorted or a sorted T cell fraction (not recorded which). Receptors were obtained from a male donor with ankylosing spondylitis.

This clonotype was seen a handful of times. The chain links TRBV5-1 to TRBJ2-7; possibly TRBD1 or TRBD2 for D (6 bases each). V was pared by 0 bases and J by 4 bases, with 11 bases between. The CDR3 is 14 amino acids. The germline CDR1 and CDR2 sequences are SGHRS and YFSETQ. In nucleotides, the CDR3 is TGCGCCAGCAGCTTGGGGCTAGGGGGGTACGAGCAGTACTTC. This codes for CASSLGLGGYEQYF.

This clonotype was recorded many times. The chain uses TRBV7-9 and TRBJ2-2; D remains unclear. V lost 5 bases to trimming and J lost 6 bases, with 16 bases between them. CDR3 length equals 15 residues. Germline-derived CDR1 and CDR2 are SEHNR and FQNEAQ (reference sequence). The CDR3 DNA is TGTGCCAGCAGCGCGCGCAGCATATTCCCCGGGGAGCTGTTTTTT. It encodes CASSARSIFPGELFF.

V and J are TRBV5-6 and TRBJ2-3, with TRBD1 as a possible D gene (7 bases). CDR1 SGHDT and CDR2 YYEEEE come from the germline V gene. V was pared by 7 bases and J by 1 base, with 22 bases between. There are 17 residues in the CDR3. The CDR3 spells CASGLRDSPAGTDTQYF. CDR3 nucleotides: TGTGCCAGCGGCCTGCGGGACAGTCCAGCGGGCACAGATACGCAGTATTTT.

This clonotype was seen a single time. This rearrangement joins TRBV25-1 to TRBJ2-3; D is ambiguous. CDR1 and CDR2 from the germline V gene are MGHDK and SYGVNS. The CDR3 totals 13 residues. The germline V and J ends were trimmed by 6 bases and 3 bases, with 10 bases remaining between them. In DNA form, the CDR3 reads TGTGCCAGCAGACATACAATGACAGATACGCAGTATTTT. As protein: CASRHTMTDTQYF. Together with reference TRBV25-1 and TRBJ2-3, the CDR3 gives the full variable domain: EADIYQTPRYLVIGTGKKITLECSQTMGHDKMYWYQQDPGMELHLIHYSYGVNSTEKGDLSSESTVSRIRTEHFPLTLESARPSHTSQYLCASRHTMTDTQYFGPGTRLTVL.

This clonotype has just a few counts. V and J are TRBV7-9 and TRBJ1-4; 7 nucleotides agree with TRBD1. The CDR3 spans 15 residues. J lost 5 bases, V lost 3 bases, and 6 bases had no gene match. CDR1 and CDR2 (germline): SEHNR, FQNEAQ (reference sequence). The CDR3 spells CASSFRQGGNEKLFF. The CDR3 DNA sequence: TGTGCCAGCAGCTTCCGACAGGGCGGAAATGAAAAACTGTTTTTT.

This clonotype was counted once. The rearrangement joins TRBV20-1 to TRBJ2-5; either TRBD1 or TRBD2 may fit D (7 bases each). V was cut by 6 bases and J by 5 bases, with 13 bases left in between. Per the germline V gene, CDR1 is DFQATT and CDR2 is SNEGSKA (reference sequence). The CDR3 sequence is 12 residues long. In DNA, the CDR3 is TGCAGTGCCAGGGGGAGGGCTGAGACCCAGTACTTC. Its protein product is CSARGRAETQYF.

This clonotype was picked up a small number of times. This chain links TRBV7-2 with TRBJ2-7; 8 positions agree with TRBD1. The CDR3 extends over 12 amino acids. V was pared by 4 bases and J by 7 bases, with 3 bases of the junction left unmatched. CDR1 SGHTA and CDR2 FQGNSA come from the germline V gene. The CDR3 coding sequence is TGTGCCAGCAGCTCCAGGGGGCGTGAGCAGTACTTC. Protein: CASSSRGREQYF.

This sequence joins TRBV14 and TRBJ1-2, with D unclear. In germline, CDR1 is SGHDN, CDR2 FVKESK. Trimming took off 1 base at V and 5 bases at J, with 11 bases between the two ends. The CDR3 is 14 residues long. CDR3 residues: CASSQATGRYGYTF. CDR3 sequence (DNA): TGTGCCAGCAGCCAAGCGACCGGGAGGTATGGCTACACCTTC.

This chain joins TRBV5-1 and TRBJ2-1; 8 nucleotides align to TRBD1. Trimming at V came to 4 bases and at J to 11 bases, leaving 5 bases not matched to a gene. This CDR3 has 12 residues. The germline CDR1 and CDR2 sequences are SGHRS and YFSETQ. The CDR3 bases are TGCGCCAGCAGCATGGGACAGGCAAAGCAGTTCTTC. Its protein is CASSMGQAKQFF.

The chain links TRBV3-1 to TRBJ2-4; unclear D gene. In germline, CDR1 is LGHDT, CDR2 YNNKEL (reference sequence). V was trimmed by 1 base and J by 1 base, leaving 5 bases between them. The CDR3 covers 14 residues. CDR3 protein: CASSQGAAKNIQYF. DNA of the CDR3: TGTGCCAGCAGCCAAGGGGCGGCCAAAAACATTCAGTACTTC.

The genes are TRBV5-1 and TRBJ2-5; D is unclear. This CDR3 comprises 14 residues. V dropped 0 bases and J dropped 3 bases, with 9 bases sitting between them. Germline loops: CDR1 SGHRS, CDR2 YFSETQ. Written as DNA, the CDR3 is TGCGCCAGCAGCTTGGGTTCAGGAAAAGAGACCCAGTACTTC. Translating it yields CASSLGSGKETQYF. Together with reference TRBV5-1 and TRBJ2-5, the CDR3 gives the full variable domain: KAGVTQTPRYLIKTRGQQVTLSCSPISGHRSVSWYQQTPGQGLQFLFEYFSETQRNKGNFPGRFSGRQFSNSRSEMNVSTLELGDSALYLCASSLGSGKETQYFGPGTRLLVL.

This clonotype was found a few times. The chain couples TRBV5-1 to TRBJ2-7, with TRBD2 identical over 10 bases. Germline-derived CDR1 and CDR2 are SGHRS and YFSETQ. The ends lost 3 bases at V and 7 bases at J; junction bases unmatched: 7. CDR3 size: 14 residues. The CDR3 sequence: CASSYLAGAEEQYF. DNA for the CDR3: TGCGCCAGCAGCTATCTAGCGGGAGCTGAAGAGCAGTACTTC. Filled out from reference TRBV5-1 and TRBJ2-7, the complete variable domain reads KAGVTQTPRYLIKTRGQQVTLSCSPISGHRSVSWYQQTPGQGLQFLFEYFSETQRNKGNFPGRFSGRQFSNSRSEMNVSTLELGDSALYLCASSYLAGAEEQYFGPGTRLTVT.

In this sample, this clonotype turned up a few times. The V gene is TRBV11-2, the J gene TRBJ2-2; D is uncertain. V lost 5 bases, J lost 6 bases, and 13 bases lay in between. This CDR3 has 14 residues. CDR1 and CDR2 from the germline V gene are SGHAT and FQNNGV. The CDR3 DNA reads TGTGCCAGCAGCCAACGGGCTCAGTCCGGGGAGCTGTTTTTT. Encoded protein: CASSQRAQSGELFF.

This clonotype turned up a few times. V and J are TRBV5-1 and TRBJ1-2, with 7 bases aligning to TRBD1. CDR3 length: 14 residues. V shed 0 bases and J 10 bases; nucleotides not matched to a gene: 9. Per germline, CDR1 SGHRS and CDR2 YFSETQ. The CDR3 DNA reads TGCGCCAGCAGCTTGGGGACAGGATCAAATCTCTACACCTTC. This gives the protein CASSLGTGSNLYTF.

This chain links TRBV12-3 or TRBV12-4 with TRBJ1-2; 12 nucleotides align to TRBD1. The length of the CDR3 is 15 residues. Trimming took 4 bases from V and 6 from J; bases not matched to a gene: 6. In nucleotides, the CDR3 is TGTGCCAGCAGTTCCACGGGACAGGGGGCTCATGGCTACACCTTC. Protein sequence: CASSSTGQGAHGYTF.

Ten or more counts support this clonotype. V usage is TRBV5-1 and J usage is TRBJ2-4; unclear D gene. The CDR3 has 18 amino acids. Germline CDR1 and CDR2: SGHRS and YFSETQ. Trimming removed 1 base from V and 0 bases from J, with 17 bases in between. CDR3 nucleotides: TGCGCCAGCAGCTTGTCAGTGGAACGGCCGCTAGCCAAAAACATTCAGTACTTC. Translating gives CASSLSVERPLAKNIQYF.

This sequence joins TRBV11-2 and TRBJ2-7; 10 bases match TRBD2. Germline CDR1 SGHAT, CDR2 FQNNGV. The CDR3 totals 17 residues. V gave up 0 bases and J gave up 2 bases; unmatched junction bases: 7. The CDR3 spells CASSLDGLAGAAYEQYF. The CDR3 DNA is TGTGCCAGCAGCTTAGACGGGCTAGCGGGAGCTGCCTACGAGCAGTACTTC.

CDR3 DNA sequence: TGTGCCAGCGGTGGACAGGGAGGATTCAATGAGCAGTTCTTC. Encoded protein: CASGGQGGFNEQFF. The chain combines TRBV18 with TRBJ2-1; 8 bases agree with TRBD1. Germline CDR1 and CDR2: KGHSH and LQKENI. This CDR3 is built from 14 residues. V dropped 8 bases and J dropped 6; count of bases not matched to a gene: 9.

This clonotype has more than one count but fewer than ten. This chain connects TRBV29-1 to TRBJ2-5; tentatively, D is TRBD1 (5 bases). CDR3 length: 12 residues. Germline CDR1 and CDR2: SQVTM and ANQGSEA. With 7 bases removed from V and 4 bases from J, the gap between germline ends came to 13 bases. The chain's CDR3 is CSDKGSGETQYF. In DNA form, the CDR3 reads TGCAGCGACAAGGGGTCAGGAGAGACCCAGTACTTC. Full variable domain (missing parts from reference TRBV29-1 and TRBJ2-5): SAVISQKPSRDICQRGTSLTIQCQVDSQVTMMFWYRQQPGQSLTLIATANQGSEATYESGFVIDKFPISRPNLTFSTLTVSNMSPEDSSIYLCSDKGSGETQYFGPGTRLLVL.

V is TRBV3-1 and J is TRBJ1-1; no clear D. The CDR3 is 15 amino acids. Trimming removed 3 bases at V and 2 bases at J, with 13 bases between. Germline lookup yields CDR1 LGHDT and CDR2 YNNKEL (reference sequence). The CDR3, as DNA: TGTGCCAGCAGCCATACGACGGGAGTAAACACTGAAGCTTTCTTT. Its translation: CASSHTTGVNTEAFF. Looking up the rest from reference TRBV3-1 and TRBJ1-1 gives the full variable domain: DTAVSQTPKYLVTQMGNDKSIKCEQNLGHDTMYWYKQDSKKFLKIMFSYNNKELIINETVPNRFSPKSPDKAHLNLHINSLELGDSAVYFCASSHTTGVNTEAFFGQGTRLTVV.

This clonotype showed up just a few times. V is TRBV6-1 and J is TRBJ2-3; a possible D gene is TRBD2 (5 bases). This CDR3 region has 13 residues. The V end was cut by 6 bases, the J end by 0 bases, with 7 bases between. Germline-derived CDR1 and CDR2 are MNHNS and SASEGT. CDR3 loop: CASRGGSTDTQYF. CDR3 DNA sequence: TGTGCCAGCAGAGGCGGGAGCACAGATACGCAGTATTTT.

The chain recombines TRBV12-3 or TRBV12-4 with TRBJ1-2; D unclear. The CDR3 runs 14 residues. V lost 5 bases and J 7 bases, leaving 17 bases between the germline ends. CDR3 protein: CASSPTDRGGGYTF. The DNA for the CDR3 is TGTGCCAGCAGTCCGACGGATCGAGGTGGTGGCTACACCTTC.

This clonotype was seen only a few times. The rearrangement uses TRBV5-1 and TRBJ2-1, with D possibly called TRBD1 or TRBD2 (6 bases each). V lost 4 bases and J 0 bases, leaving 14 bases between the germline ends. Germline V gene data show CDR1 as SGHRS and CDR2 as YFSETQ. CDR3 size: 16 residues. CDR3 nucleotide sequence: TGCGCCAGCAGCGAGGGGGGCTCGAGCTCCTACAATGAGCAGTTCTTC. Its translation is CASSEGGSSSYNEQFF.

This rearrangement joins TRBV3-1 to TRBJ2-7, with 9 bases fitting TRBD2. V shed 1 base and J 2 bases; nucleotides not matched to a gene: 9. The CDR3 has 17 residues. Germline V gene lookup returns CDR1 LGHDT and CDR2 YNNKEL (reference sequence). CDR3 amino acids: CASSQGYLTSGPYEQYF. The DNA for the CDR3 is TGTGCCAGCAGCCAAGGTTATCTGACTAGCGGTCCCTACGAGCAGTACTTC.

This clonotype came up a few times. The genes are TRBV29-1 and TRBJ2-1, with 8 bases fitting TRBD2. J gave up 4 bases and V 1 base, and 9 bases lay outside the gene matches. This CDR3 comprises 16 residues. CDR1 and CDR2 (germline): SQVTM, ANQGSEA. The CDR3 sequence: CSVEAGLAGNYNEQFF. The DNA for the CDR3 is TGCAGCGTTGAAGCGGGTTTAGCGGGGAATTACAATGAGCAGTTCTTC.

The table lists this clonotype with a few counts. The V call is TRBV28, the J call TRBJ2-1; 9 bases line up with TRBD1. Unmatched junction bases numbered 6, after V lost 5 bases and J lost 1 base. The length of the CDR3 is 16 residues. Germline V CDR1 and CDR2: MDHEN, SYDVKM. This CDR3 reads CASSTPGTGSYNEQFF. The CDR3 nucleotides read TGTGCCAGCAGTACCCCCGGGACAGGGTCCTACAATGAGCAGTTCTTC.

J is TRBJ1-1 and V is TRBV5-1; 9 positions match TRBD1. The CDR3 sequence is 16 residues long. Germline V lookup: CDR1 SGHRS, CDR2 YFSETQ. Unmatched junction bases numbered 13, after V lost 4 bases and J lost 6 bases. For the CDR3, the DNA is TGCGCCAGCAGCCCGAGTGGGACAGGGCTTGGAGCTGAAGCTTTCTTT. Protein: CASSPSGTGLGAEAFF.

The CDR3 loop reads CAISWDHNQPQHF. For the CDR3, the DNA is TGTGCCATCAGTTGGGACCACAATCAGCCCCAGCATTTT. The genes are TRBV10-3 and TRBJ1-5, with D tentatively TRBD1 (5 bases). CDR3 length: 13 amino acids. V lost 5 bases and J 3 bases, leaving 8 bases between the germline ends. CDR1 is ENHRY and CDR2 is SYGVKD in the germline V gene.

The sample holds a few counts of this clonotype. This chain uses TRBV2 with TRBJ2-3; 13 nucleotides line up with TRBD2. Germline V CDR1 and CDR2: SNHLY, FYNNEI. The junction had 8 bases not matched to a gene; V was cut back by 7 bases and J by 7 bases. CDR3 size: 15 residues. CDR3 loop: CASTPPGLAGNTQYF. CDR3 coding DNA: TGTGCCAGCACTCCTCCGGGACTAGCGGGAAATACGCAGTATTTT.

J is TRBJ2-2 and V is TRBV27, with D tentatively TRBD1 or TRBD2 (5 bases each). V lost 3 bases to trimming and J lost 3 bases, with 11 bases between them. The CDR3 totals 15 residues. The V gene's germline CDR1 is MNHEY and CDR2 SMNVEV (reference sequence). In DNA, the CDR3 is TGTGCCAGCAGTTTGGGGGACCGTCACACCGGGGAGCTGTTTTTT. Translating gives CASSLGDRHTGELFF.